The 12 T cell receptor beta chains listed next were all sequenced from one sample in a study of vaccination effects on CD4 cells after COVID-19. Which antigens these TCRs recognize remains unknown. Sequencing was performed with immunoSEQ multiplex PCR; in TCRdb, only in-frame clones are kept and a portion is missing. Here the sample spans 43,000 or so clones, roughly two thirds being singletons. Culturing for 9 to 10 days preceded CD4+ T cell isolation. Participants completed two doses of the BNT162b2 or mRNA-1273 vaccine. The source material was CD4+ T cells from PBMCs cultured without peptide, sampled after COVID-19 vaccination. These receptors originate from a human donor who received a COVID-19 vaccine.

This clone was recorded only once. The rearrangement joins TRBV3-1 (or the pseudogene TRBV3-2) to TRBJ2-2; D is unresolved. Trimming left V 2 bases short and J 6 bases short, with 7 bases between. Germline loops: CDR1 LGHDT, CDR2 YNNKEL (reference sequence). The CDR3 is 13 residues long. The CDR3 bases are TGTGCCAGCAGCCAACGCGAGGCCGGGGAGCTGTTTTTT. Amino acid sequence: CASSQREAGELFF.

This clone was recorded only once. The chain links TRBV6-2 or TRBV6-3 to TRBJ2-1; D call uncertain. V was shortened by 4 bases and J by 7 bases, with 11 bases between the two germline ends. This CDR3 contains 13 residues. CDR1 and CDR2 (germline): MNHEY, SVGEGT. The CDR3 DNA reads TGTGCCAGCAGTTCGCTCGGTGATAATGAGCAGTTCTTC. As protein: CASSSLGDNEQFF.

This clone was observed a handful of times. V and J are TRBV2 and TRBJ2-1; D unclear. This CDR3 region has 10 residues. Germline CDR1 SNHLY, CDR2 FYNNEI. Deletions cut 8 bases from V and 9 bases from J, with 8 bases between. In DNA form, the CDR3 reads TGTGCCAGCGGACGCGTTGAGCAGTTCTTC. Its protein is CASGRVEQFF.

Notes on this clone: The sample contains more than one DNA sequence encoding this CDR3. This sequence joins TRBV18 and TRBJ1-1, with 9 bases matching TRBD1. J gave up 5 bases and V 6 bases, and 7 bases lay outside the gene matches. Per the germline V gene, CDR1 is KGHSH and CDR2 is LQKENI. The CDR3 sequence is 14 residues long. Here the CDR3 DNA reads TGTGCCAGCTCTGAGGGACAGGGAGGGACTGAAGCTTTCTTT. Translated: CASSEGQGGTEAFF.

The chain has TRBV5-1 and TRBJ1-6; D is possibly TRBD1 (5 bases). V was clipped by 0 bases and J by 7 bases, with 8 bases between them. Per germline, CDR1 SGHRS and CDR2 YFSETQ. The CDR3 spans 14 residues. The CDR3 bases are TGCGCCAGCAGCTTGGCGGGGCTCAATTCACCCCTCCACTTT. This gives the protein CASSLAGLNSPLHF.

The chain carries TRBV9 and TRBJ2-3; no firm D call. CDR3 length equals 12 residues. Trimming took 0 bases from V and 4 from J, leaving 3 bases between them. Germline V gene data show CDR1 as SGDLS and CDR2 as YYNGEE. CDR3 sequence: CASSVGADTQYF. The DNA of the CDR3 is TGTGCCAGCAGCGTAGGGGCAGATACGCAGTATTTT.

The chain uses TRBV19 and TRBJ2-3; possibly TRBD1 for D (5 bases). Per the germline V gene, CDR1 is LNHDA and CDR2 is SQIVND (reference sequence). The CDR3 consists of 18 residues. V shed 5 bases and J shed 0 bases, with 21 bases lying between them. DNA for the CDR3: TGTGCCAGTAGTGATGTGCCCCCTCGCAGGGTGAGCACAGATACGCAGTATTTT. It yields the protein CASSDVPPRRVSTDTQYF.

This chain joins TRBV27 and TRBJ1-4; tentatively, D is TRBD1 (5 bases). With 5 bases removed from V and 8 bases from J, the gap between germline ends came to 9 bases. CDR1 and CDR2 (germline): MNHEY, SMNVEV (reference sequence). The CDR3 totals 12 residues. The CDR3 sequence is CASSGAGEKLFF. Here the CDR3 DNA reads TGTGCCAGCAGTGGGGCAGGAGAAAAACTGTTTTTT. The full variable domain, with the rest looked up from reference TRBV27 and TRBJ1-4, is EAQVTQNPRYLITVTGKKLTVTCSQNMNHEYMSWYRQDPGLGLRQIYYSMNVEVTDKGDVPEGYKVSRKEKRNFPLILESPSPNQTSLYFCASSGAGEKLFFGSGTQLSVL.

V is TRBV5-6 and J is TRBJ2-1, with 7 bases fitting TRBD1. This CDR3 is 16 amino acids long. Losses at the gene ends were 0 bases for V and 4 bases for J; bases not matched to a gene: 7. Germline V gene data show CDR1 as SGHDT and CDR2 as YYEEEE. CDR3: CASSLEIGGLYNEQFF. Here the CDR3 DNA reads TGTGCCAGCAGCTTGGAAATAGGGGGCTTATACAATGAGCAGTTCTTC.

V and J are TRBV5-4 and TRBJ1-1; D gene ambiguous. The germline V gene encodes CDR1 SGHNT and CDR2 YYREEE (reference sequence). This CDR3 is 15 amino acids long. Deletions cut 4 bases from V and 1 base from J, with 14 bases between. CDR3 amino acids: CASSAPGAPNTEAFF. In nucleotides, the CDR3 is TGTGCCAGCAGCGCCCCAGGAGCCCCGAACACTGAAGCTTTCTTT.

V usage is TRBV24-1 and J usage is TRBJ2-1; 8 nucleotides line up with TRBD1. In germline, CDR1 is KGHDR, CDR2 SFDVKD. Trimming took 10 bases from V and 8 from J; bases not matched to a gene: 15. There are 15 residues in the CDR3. The CDR3: CATEITLQGQDEQFF. CDR3 DNA sequence: TGTGCCACGGAAATCACCTTACAGGGACAGGATGAGCAGTTCTTC.

The genes are TRBV11-2 and TRBJ1-2, with a tentative D call TRBD1 (6 bases). Trimming removed 5 bases from V and 8 bases from J, with 15 bases in between. Germline V CDR1 and CDR2: SGHAT, FQNNGV. The CDR3 is 13 residues long. CDR3 sequence (DNA): TGTGCCAGCAGCCCCGCGCCGGGGGGCGGCTACACCTTC. Protein sequence: CASSPAPGGGYTF.